This section outlines one TCR beta chain sequence together with its context. V lost 4 bases to trimming and J lost 3 bases; unmatched junction nucleotides: 12. The CDR3 totals 18 residues. The germline V gene encodes CDR1 LGHDT and CDR2 YNNKEL (reference sequence). This sample is part of a study of blood T cell repertoires in COVID-19. Study in general: Sample material is recorded as cDNA or gDNA derived from T cells, B-cell-depleted T cells, or PBMCs.

Profiling relied on immunoSEQ multiplex PCR, and the TCRdb table lists in-frame clones only, not all of them. In the table there are 74,000 or so clones, around 90% of which are singletons. The sample taken for sequencing was peripheral blood. The source of this sequence is a human donor in a cohort sampled during active COVID-19. The rearrangement links TRBV3-1 (or the pseudogene TRBV3-2) to TRBJ2-3; TRBD2 agrees at 11 bases. The CDR3 region is CASSPLRLAGGLTDTQYF. DNA of the CDR3: TGTGCCAGCAGCCCCCTCCGTCTAGCGGGGGGCCTTACAGATACGCAGTATTTT.